This record covers a single TCR beta chain. The antigen remains undetermined. Unique-molecular-identifier-tagged TCR beta cDNA libraries were used. cDNA molecules numbering some 500,000 came from roughly 1.1 to 9.2 million T cells. TCRdb reprocessed the PCR reads with MiXCR, giving one entry per CDR3 protein. The table has 700,000 to 900,000 distinct CDR3 sequences, roughly 46% seen once; the top ten hold 4.9%. The sample comes from a study of post-analysis software for immune sequencing data. About the study: Several disease courses (relapsing-remitting, secondary progressive and progressive-relapsing) of multiple sclerosis were included.

Study-level findings and limits: Compared against controls, patients with multiple sclerosis displayed significantly lower normalized Chao1 diversity. Samples from one preparation batch, clustered by F measure, grouped strongly together.

The TCR originated in a girl aged 10 to 17 with multiple sclerosis. The specimen was blood.

The CDR3 region is CASSYDGQEYF. The DNA of the CDR3 is TGTGCCAGCAGTTACGACGGCCAGGAGTACTTC. V and J are TRBV6-2 or TRBV6-3 and TRBJ2-5; D not resolved. The germline V and J ends were trimmed by 2 bases and 12 bases, with 10 bases remaining between them. The CDR3 contains 11 residues. CDR1 is MNHEY and CDR2 is SVGEGT in the germline V gene.